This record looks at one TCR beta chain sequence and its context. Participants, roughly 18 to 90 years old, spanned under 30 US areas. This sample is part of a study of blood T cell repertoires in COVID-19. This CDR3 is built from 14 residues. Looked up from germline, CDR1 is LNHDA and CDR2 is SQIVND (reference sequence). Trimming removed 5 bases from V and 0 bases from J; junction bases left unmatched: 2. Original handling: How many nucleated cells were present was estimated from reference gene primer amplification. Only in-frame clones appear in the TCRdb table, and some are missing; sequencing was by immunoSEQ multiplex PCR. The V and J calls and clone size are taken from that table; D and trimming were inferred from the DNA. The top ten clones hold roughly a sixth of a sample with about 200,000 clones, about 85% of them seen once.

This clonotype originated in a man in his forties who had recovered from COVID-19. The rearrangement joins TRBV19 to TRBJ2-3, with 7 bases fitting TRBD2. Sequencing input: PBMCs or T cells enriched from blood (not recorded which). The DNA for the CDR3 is TGTGCCAGTAGTCTACTAGCGAGCACAGATACGCAGTATTTT. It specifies CASSLLASTDTQYF. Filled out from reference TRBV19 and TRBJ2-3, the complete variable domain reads DGGITQSPKYLFRKEGQNVTLSCEQNLNHDAMYWYRQDPGQGLRLIYYSQIVNDFQKGDIAEGYSVSREKKESFPLTVTSAQKNPTAFYLCASSLLASTDTQYFGPGTRLTVL.